The 32 T cell receptor beta chains reported below all come from one sample, sequenced in a study of cytomegalovirus exposure and HLA in healthy donors. Repertoires were generated with immunoSEQ multiplex PCR, while TCRdb's copy carries only in-frame clones and drops some. This sample yields 150,000 to 200,000 clones, of which 86% are seen a single time; 2% to 2.5% belongs to the top ten. The source material was PBMCs. These receptors were collected from a woman aged 18-29 years in good health and CMV-seronegative.

This clone was detected a few times. The rearrangement links TRBV2 to TRBJ1-6; D unresolved. V lost 8 bases and J 9 bases, leaving 14 bases between the germline ends. Looked up from germline, CDR1 is SNHLY and CDR2 is FYNNEI. The length of the CDR3 is 13 residues. The CDR3 DNA follows: TGTGCCAGCTGCTGGGAGAACGGTTCACCCCTCCACTTT. It codes for CASCWENGSPLHF.

The chain recombines TRBV4-3 with TRBJ1-2; D might be TRBD1 (5 bases). CDR1 LGHNA and CDR2 YSLEER come from the germline V gene. The CDR3 spans 15 residues. V was shortened by 0 bases and J by 4 bases, with 12 bases between the two germline ends. CDR3 DNA sequence: TGCGCCAGCAGCCAAGAGCGCAGCGGGACCTATGGCTACACCTTC. Translating gives CASSQERSGTYGYTF.

The chain links TRBV7-8 to TRBJ1-6; the match to TRBD1 covers 8 bases. The V segment lost 0 bases and the J segment 5 bases; nucleotides outside the gene matches: 6. This CDR3 contains 17 residues. Germline V gene data show CDR1 as SGHVS and CDR2 as FQNEAQ. CDR3: CASSLAWGTGHNSPLHF. CDR3 coding DNA: TGTGCCAGCAGCTTAGCGTGGGGGACAGGTCATAATTCACCCCTCCACTTT.

This clone has a single count. The chain joins TRBV6-5 to TRBJ1-2, with TRBD1 matching over 8 bases. The CDR3 consists of 15 residues. Losses at the gene ends were 5 bases for V and 5 bases for J; bases not matched to a gene: 10. The germline gives CDR1 MNHEY, CDR2 SVGAGI. CDR3 sequence reads: CASSPLGQGPYGYTF. The CDR3 nucleotides are TGTGCCAGCAGTCCCCTCGGACAGGGACCTTATGGCTACACCTTC.

V usage is TRBV5-1 and J usage is TRBJ2-3; possibly TRBD1 for D (6 bases). Germline CDR1 is SGHRS and CDR2 is YFSETQ. Trimming took 2 bases from V and 6 from J, leaving 19 bases between them. The CDR3 runs 16 residues. The CDR3 DNA reads TGCGCCAGCAGCTTTGTGTCCACCGGGACACACGATACGCAGTATTTT. It translates to CASSFVSTGTHDTQYF. The whole variable domain, remainder taken from reference TRBV5-1 and TRBJ2-3, is KAGVTQTPRYLIKTRGQQVTLSCSPISGHRSVSWYQQTPGQGLQFLFEYFSETQRNKGNFPGRFSGRQFSNSRSEMNVSTLELGDSALYLCASSFVSTGTHDTQYFGPGTRLTVL.

The chain combines TRBV2 with TRBJ2-7, with a weak D call TRBD1 (9 bases). Germline assignment: CDR1 SNHLY and CDR2 FYNNEI. Trimming removed 11 bases at V and 2 bases at J, with 19 bases between. This CDR3 comprises 14 residues. The CDR3 DNA sequence: TGTGCCCTCGGGGGGGACAGGGCCCCCTACGAGCAGTACTTC. Amino acids: CALGGDRAPYEQYF.

The V gene is TRBV12-5, the J gene TRBJ1-4; D perhaps matches TRBD1 (6 bases). There are 14 residues in the CDR3. CDR1 LGHNT and CDR2 FRNRAP come from the germline V gene. The V end was cut by 0 bases, the J end by 11 bases, with 13 bases between. The CDR3 DNA is TGTGCTAGTGGTTTGGTACAGGGTCGGACCAAACTGTTTTTT. Translated: CASGLVQGRTKLFF.

The V gene is TRBV2, the J gene TRBJ2-1; 8 bases fit TRBD2. The CDR3 covers 18 residues. Germline CDR1 is SNHLY and CDR2 is FYNNEI. Germline trimming cut 1 base from V and 2 bases from J; bases unmatched to any gene: 10. The CDR3 coding sequence is TGTGCCAGCAGTGAAGGATGGCCGGGAGGGCCAACCTACAATGAGCAGTTCTTC. Translated: CASSEGWPGGPTYNEQFF. Full variable domain (remainder filled in from reference TRBV2 and TRBJ2-1): EPEVTQTPSHQVTQMGQEVILRCVPISNHLYFYWYRQILGQKVEFLVSFYNNEISEKSEIFDDQFSVERPDGSNFTLKIRSTKLEDSAMYFCASSEGWPGGPTYNEQFFGPGTRLTVL.

This clone was picked up a small number of times. V gene TRBV5-5 combines with J gene TRBJ2-2; D perhaps matches TRBD1 (5 bases). Trimming removed 0 bases at V and 9 bases at J, with 9 bases between. The germline V gene has CDR1 SGHKS and CDR2 YYEKEE (reference sequence). This CDR3 spans 13 amino acids. The CDR3 loop is CASSLAGNRELFF. The DNA for the CDR3 is TGTGCCAGCAGCTTGGCAGGGAACAGGGAGCTGTTTTTT.

The rearrangement joins TRBV7-9 to TRBJ2-7; D perhaps matches TRBD2 (6 bases). Trimming left V 0 bases short and J 2 bases short, with 11 bases between. CDR1 is SEHNR and CDR2 is FQNEAQ in the germline V gene (reference sequence). The CDR3 loop spans 15 amino acids. The CDR3 bases are TGTGCCAGCAGCTTAGCGCGGGGTACTACCTACGAGCAGTACTTC. It translates to CASSLARGTTYEQYF.

The V call is TRBV6-1, the J call TRBJ2-7, with TRBD1 matching 7 bases. There are 14 residues in the CDR3. V gave up 2 bases and J gave up 6 bases; unmatched junction bases: 7. CDR1 is MNHNS, CDR2 SASEGT, per germline. This CDR3 is CASSEQGTASEQYF. The DNA of the CDR3 is TGTGCCAGCAGTGAACAAGGGACAGCATCCGAGCAGTACTTC.

The rearrangement links TRBV18 to TRBJ1-2; D gene uncertain. The CDR3 length is 12 residues. Trimming cost V 3 bases and J 2 bases, with 4 bases left between them. Germline-derived CDR1 and CDR2 are KGHSH and LQKENI. The CDR3 DNA reads TGTGCCAGCTCACCGGAGAACTATGGCTACACCTTC. Protein product: CASSPENYGYTF. Complete variable domain (other parts from reference TRBV18 and TRBJ1-2): NAGVMQNPRHLVRRRGQEARLRCSPMKGHSHVYWYRQLPEEGLKFMVYLQKENIIDESGMPKERFSAEFPKEGPSILRIQQVVRGDSAAYFCASSPENYGYTFGSGTRLTVV.

V is TRBV2 and J is TRBJ2-7; D may be TRBD1 (6 bases). In germline, CDR1 is SNHLY, CDR2 FYNNEI. This CDR3 is built from 12 residues. The V end lost 5 bases, the J end lost 7 bases, and 12 bases lay between the germline ends. In DNA, the CDR3 is TGTGCCAGCAGTCGGGACACTGAAGAGCAGTACTTC. Protein: CASSRDTEEQYF. Variable domain in full (rest from reference TRBV2 and TRBJ2-7): EPEVTQTPSHQVTQMGQEVILRCVPISNHLYFYWYRQILGQKVEFLVSFYNNEISEKSEIFDDQFSVERPDGSNFTLKIRSTKLEDSAMYFCASSRDTEEQYFGPGTRLTVT.

The rearrangement uses TRBV11-2 and TRBJ2-2; D perhaps matches TRBD1 (5 bases). Trimming shortened V by 1 base and J by 6 bases, and 9 bases separated the two germline ends. CDR1 is SGHAT, CDR2 FQNNGV, per germline. The CDR3 contains 14 residues. The CDR3 loop reads CASSLAQGPGELFF. The CDR3, as DNA: TGTGCCAGCAGCTTAGCGCAGGGTCCCGGGGAGCTGTTTTTT.

V gene TRBV27 combines with J gene TRBJ2-2, with TRBD2 matching over 8 bases. V lost 2 bases and J lost 4; bases outside the gene matches: 15. The CDR3 sequence is 19 residues long. The germline V gene has CDR1 MNHEY and CDR2 SMNVEV (reference sequence). CDR3 sequence: CASSLPVGRGADSTGELFF. The CDR3 DNA is TGTGCCAGCAGTTTACCTGTCGGGCGGGGGGCCGATTCCACCGGGGAGCTGTTTTTT.

J is TRBJ2-1 and V is TRBV27; 11 nucleotides align to TRBD2. V lost 5 bases and J lost 8; bases outside the gene matches: 8. Germline V gene sequence: CDR1 MNHEY, CDR2 SMNVEV (reference sequence). This CDR3 contains 15 residues. The CDR3 here is CASSPLSGGADEQFF. The CDR3 nucleotides are TGTGCCAGCAGTCCGCTTAGCGGGGGGGCCGATGAGCAGTTCTTC.

The chain is built from TRBV23-1 and TRBJ2-5; TRBD1 matches at 7 bases. TRBV23-1 is noted as an ORF with a role that remains uncertain. CDR3 length equals 17 residues. The junction had 14 bases not matched to a gene; V was cut back by 6 bases and J by 1 base. CDR3 in DNA: TGCGCCAGCAGACACCGGGACAGCCCGGCCATCCAAGAGACCCAGTACTTC. Amino acids: CASRHRDSPAIQETQYF.

CDR3 nucleotides: TGCGCCAGCAGCCACCAGACTAGCGGGGTGATACAAGAGACCCAGTACTTC. Its protein product is CASSHQTSGVIQETQYF. The chain employs TRBV4-1 and TRBJ2-5, with TRBD2 identical over 11 bases. Looked up from germline, CDR1 is MGHRA and CDR2 is YSYEKL. The ends lost 3 bases at V and 2 bases at J; junction bases unmatched: 8. The CDR3 has 17 residues.

V usage is TRBV4-3 and J usage is TRBJ1-1, with TRBD1 matching over 8 bases. The CDR3 has 16 residues. With V trimmed by 0 bases and J by 4 bases, 7 bases remained unmatched. Germline values: CDR1 LGHNA, CDR2 YSLEER. This CDR3 reads CASSQDTDRDSTEAFF. The CDR3, as DNA: TGCGCCAGCAGCCAAGATACGGACAGGGACTCCACTGAAGCTTTCTTT.

The gene calls are TRBV7-9 and TRBJ2-7; 8 bases align to TRBD2. Germline loops: CDR1 SEHNR, CDR2 FQNEAQ (reference sequence). The CDR3 sequence is 14 residues long. V dropped 5 bases and J dropped 7; count of bases not matched to a gene: 10. Here the CDR3 DNA reads TGTGCCAGCAGCCCTAGCGGGCTCCTGGGGGAGCAGTACTTC. Protein sequence: CASSPSGLLGEQYF.

This chain joins TRBV5-1 and TRBJ1-4; TRBD1 aligns across 9 bases. This CDR3 spans 14 amino acids. Losses at the gene ends were 4 bases for V and 6 bases for J; bases not matched to a gene: 4. Germline CDR1 SGHRS, CDR2 YFSETQ. As DNA, the CDR3 is TGCGCCAGCAGCCCGGGACAGGGACATGAAAAACTGTTTTTT. This sequence encodes CASSPGQGHEKLFF. The full variable domain, completed using reference TRBV5-1 and TRBJ1-4, is KAGVTQTPRYLIKTRGQQVTLSCSPISGHRSVSWYQQTPGQGLQFLFEYFSETQRNKGNFPGRFSGRQFSNSRSEMNVSTLELGDSALYLCASSPGQGHEKLFFGSGTQLSVL.

This chain uses TRBV19 with TRBJ1-5, with D maybe TRBD1 (6 bases). The V gene's germline CDR1 is LNHDA and CDR2 SQIVND (reference sequence). The V end was cut by 8 bases, the J end by 6 bases, with 20 bases between. The CDR3 loop spans 15 amino acids. The CDR3 reads CASPLYWGRSQPQHF. The CDR3, as DNA: TGTGCCAGTCCTTTATACTGGGGGCGTAGTCAGCCCCAGCATTTT.

Concerning this clone: Other DNA sequences in the same sample also yield this CDR3. V and J are TRBV4-3 and TRBJ1-4; 11 nucleotides align to TRBD1. CDR1 and CDR2 from the germline V gene are LGHNA and YSLEER. J gave up 8 bases and V 1 base, and 0 bases lay outside the gene matches. The length of the CDR3 is 14 residues. The CDR3 loop is CASSQGTGGEKLFF. CDR3 DNA: TGCGCCAGCAGCCAAGGGACAGGGGGCGAAAAACTGTTTTTT.

This clone was detected a few times. CDR3: CASSLTTPGTGDRESFYEQYF. CDR3 DNA sequence: TGTGCCAGCAGCTTAACAACCCCAGGGACAGGGGACCGGGAAAGTTTTTACGAGCAGTACTTC. The chain uses TRBV13 and TRBJ2-7; 10 positions match TRBD1. The CDR3 is made up of 21 amino acids. J was trimmed by 4 bases and V by 2 bases; bases with no gene match: 23. Germline values: CDR1 PRHDT, CDR2 FYEKMQ (reference sequence). Drawing the rest from reference TRBV13 and TRBJ2-7, the complete variable domain is AAGVIQSPRHLIKEKRETATLKCYPIPRHDTVYWYQQGPGQDPQFLISFYEKMQSDKGSIPDRFSAQQFSDYHSELNMSSLELGDSALYFCASSLTTPGTGDRESFYEQYFGPGTRLTVT.

This chain links TRBV9 with TRBJ2-7; D might be TRBD2 (5 bases). Trimming cost V 0 bases and J 3 bases, with 10 bases left between them. Germline V lookup: CDR1 SGDLS, CDR2 YYNGEE. The CDR3 spans 14 residues. For the CDR3, the DNA is TGTGCCAGCAGCGTAGGAGCGGCCCGCTACGAGCAGTACTTC. It encodes CASSVGAARYEQYF.

J is TRBJ2-7 and V is TRBV5-1; TRBD1 agrees at 9 bases. The V gene end was trimmed by 4 bases and the J gene end by 2 bases; junction bases not matched to a gene: 7. CDR1 and CDR2 (germline): SGHRS, YFSETQ. The CDR3 spans 15 residues. CDR3 in amino acids: CASSLGQGKTYEQYF. CDR3 in DNA: TGCGCCAGCAGCCTCGGACAGGGGAAAACCTACGAGCAGTACTTC.

The gene calls are TRBV6-5 and TRBJ1-2; D not certain. There are 15 residues in the CDR3. Per the germline V gene, CDR1 is MNHEY and CDR2 is SVGAGI. V dropped 0 bases and J dropped 4 bases, with 12 bases sitting between them. Written as DNA, the CDR3 is TGTGCCAGCAGTTACTCGATGGCAGCGGGCTATGGCTACACCTTC. Encoded protein: CASSYSMAAGYGYTF.

The chain recombines TRBV27 with TRBJ2-4; TRBD1 matches 7 bases. This CDR3 is built from 15 residues. V shed 3 bases and J 0 bases; nucleotides not matched to a gene: 2. Germline V lookup: CDR1 MNHEY, CDR2 SMNVEV (reference sequence). The CDR3 coding sequence is TGTGCCAGCAGTTTCACAGGGGTAGCCAAAAACATTCAGTACTTC. Translated, it gives CASSFTGVAKNIQYF.

The chain joins TRBV7-2 to TRBJ2-7; TRBD2 might be the D (6 bases). Germline V gives CDR1 SGHTA, CDR2 FQGNSA. The V end lost 3 bases, the J end lost 3 bases, and 18 bases lay between the germline ends. The CDR3 contains 16 residues. CDR3 DNA: TGTGCCAGCAGCTTTCGTACCGGGGGTAGTGGCTACGAGCAGTACTTC. The encoded protein is CASSFRTGGSGYEQYF.

The J gene is TRBJ2-2, the V gene TRBV7-2, with 12 bases lining up with TRBD2. Trimming at V came to 4 bases and at J to 0 bases, leaving 9 bases not matched to a gene. The CDR3 runs to 19 residues. CDR1 and CDR2 from the germline V gene are SGHTA and FQGNSA. The CDR3: CASSSTRLAGASNTGELFF. Written as DNA, the CDR3 is TGTGCCAGCAGCTCGACCCGACTAGCGGGAGCGTCGAACACCGGGGAGCTGTTTTTT.

The chain combines TRBV6-5 with TRBJ2-1, with a tentative D call TRBD2 (6 bases). V was pared by 1 base and J by 5 bases, with 9 bases between. This CDR3 comprises 14 residues. Germline V CDR1 and CDR2: MNHEY, SVGAGI. As DNA, the CDR3 is TGTGCCAGCAGTTACTGGAGGGGAAACAATGAGCAGTTCTTC. Its translation is CASSYWRGNNEQFF.

This rearrangement joins TRBV7-6 to TRBJ1-5; D is unresolved. Germline values: CDR1 SGHVS, CDR2 FNYEAQ. The CDR3 extends over 14 amino acids. V was pared by 5 bases and J by 7 bases, with 15 bases between. The CDR3 bases are TGTGCCAGCAGCCCAGGAGGAGGGTACCAGCCCCAGCATTTT. Protein sequence: CASSPGGGYQPQHF.